Shown below are 2 T cell receptor beta chains from a single sample sequenced in a study of blood T cell repertoires in COVID-19. Profiled with immunoSEQ multiplex PCR; TCRdb holds only in-frame clones, not every one. The sample holds approximately 300,000 clones, nearly 90% seen once. The sample comprised PBMCs or T cells enriched from blood (not recorded which). All receptors derive from a woman aged 30 to 39 who had recovered from COVID-19.

This clone was seen just once. The rearrangement uses TRBV7-2 and TRBJ2-2, with unresolved D. The V and J ends lost 4 bases and 0 bases respectively, with 3 bases between them. The CDR3 length is 13 residues. Looked up from germline, CDR1 is SGHTA and CDR2 is FQGNSA. The CDR3 spells CASSSTNTGELFF. CDR3 in DNA: TGTGCCAGCAGCTCTACGAACACCGGGGAGCTGTTTTTT.

The V gene is TRBV9, the J gene TRBJ1-2; unclear D gene. From germline, CDR1 is SGDLS and CDR2 YYNGEE. Trimming pared 3 bases from V and 3 bases from J, leaving 15 bases between. The CDR3 consists of 15 residues. The CDR3 DNA follows: TGTGCCAGCAGCGCCGCCGGTATTAGAGACTATGGCTACACCTTC. It encodes CASSAAGIRDYGYTF.